Listed below are T cell receptor beta chains from one sample, sequenced in a study of PD-L1 blockade in urothelial cancer. Method: immunoSEQ multiplex PCR; TCRdb's copy keeps in-frame clones and lacks some. The sample yields 100,000 to 150,000 clones, about 82% seen once. The source material was PBMCs, sampled around atezolizumab (anti-PD-L1) treatment. Every receptor here comes from a man aged 50-60 years with urothelial cancer. CDR3s include the opening cysteine and the closing phenylalanine or tryptophan. A D gene is named only where the DNA matches it firmly. A row's size may be missing; if present it is once, few, many or a size class.

>NA|TRBV4-2|TRBD2|TRBJ2-1
CASSQDPSGNSYNEQFF
TGTGCCAGCAGCCAAGATCCGAGCGGGAACTCCTACAATGAGCAGTTCTTC
>once|TRBV5-1|NA|TRBJ1-1
CASSIQGVHTEAFF
TGCGCCAGCAGCATACAGGGTGTTCACACTGAAGCTTTCTTT
>once|TRBV4-2|TRBD1|TRBJ1-4
CASSQTGRTNEKLFF
TGTGCCAGCAGCCAGACAGGGAGAACTAATGAAAAACTGTTTTTT
>NA|TRBV5-4|NA|TRBJ2-1
CASSERGGANEQFF
TGTGCCAGCAGCGAAAGGGGGGGCGCCAATGAGCAGTTCTTC
>NA|TRBV2|TRBD1|TRBJ1-1
CASSLQGGTEAFF
TGTGCCAGCAGTCTACAGGGGGGCACTGAAGCTTTCTTT
>NA|TRBV30|NA|TRBJ1-4
CAWSVSGGLSEKLFF
TGTGCCTGGAGTGTATCGGGGGGGTTAAGCGAAAAACTGTTTTTT
>NA|TRBV7-2|TRBD2|TRBJ2-1
CASTIGRERTNEQFF
TGTGCCAGCACCATCGGGCGGGAGAGGACCAATGAGCAGTTCTTC
>few|TRBV19|NA|TRBJ2-1
CASSRGGSYNEQFF
TGTGCCAGTAGCCGTGGCGGCTCCTACAATGAGCAGTTCTTC
>NA|TRBV14|NA|TRBJ1-3
CASSQQNDRGNTIYF
TGTGCCAGCAGCCAACAAAATGACAGGGGAAACACCATATATTTT
>once|TRBV9|TRBD2|TRBJ2-3
CASSVVLAGPTDTQYF
TGTGCCAGCAGCGTAGTACTAGCGGGACCCACAGATACGCAGTATTTT
>NA|TRBV6-5|TRBD2|TRBJ2-4
CASRGLAGGKNIQYF
TGTGCCAGCAGGGGACTAGCGGGAGGGAAAAACATTCAGTACTTC
>NA|TRBV27|TRBD1|TRBJ2-7
CASSSPGQGGYEQYF
TGTGCCAGCAGTTCTCCGGGACAGGGGGGCTACGAGCAGTACTTC
>NA|TRBV19|TRBD2|TRBJ2-1
CASSPRAGLAGVHNEQFF
TGTGCCAGTAGTCCCCGGGCCGGACTAGCGGGAGTTCACAATGAGCAGTTCTTC
>NA|TRBV28|TRBD2|TRBJ2-7
CASSLRASGRIYEQYF
TGTGCCAGCAGTTTGCGCGCTAGCGGGAGGATCTACGAGCAGTACTTC
>NA|TRBV5-4|NA|TRBJ2-5
CASSWVPGQETQYF
TGTGCCAGCAGCTGGGTGCCAGGGCAAGAGACCCAGTACTTC
>NA|TRBV7-9|TRBD2|TRBJ2-3
CASSMGTSGTNTDTQYF
TGTGCCAGCAGCATGGGGACTAGCGGAACCAACACAGATACGCAGTATTTT
>NA|TRBV2|NA|TRBJ2-5
CASSDSGPPLYF
TGTGCCAGCAGTGATTCAGGTCCTCCACTGTACTTC
>NA|TRBV6-6|NA|TRBJ1-6
CASTFGGAVFNSPLHF
TGTGCCAGCACCTTCGGGGGGGCCGTATTTAATTCACCCCTCCACTTT
>NA|TRBV4-2|TRBD2|TRBJ2-1
CASSQDEASGGAYNEQFF
TGTGCCAGCAGCCAAGATGAAGCTAGCGGTGGGGCCTACAATGAGCAGTTCTTC
>NA|TRBV5-1|NA|TRBJ2-5
CASRDMVSQETQYF
TGCGCCAGCAGAGACATGGTTTCCCAAGAGACCCAGTACTTC
>few|TRBV10-3|TRBD1|TRBJ2-6
CAISATGDGANVLTF
TGTGCCATCAGTGCCACAGGGGATGGGGCCAACGTCCTGACTTTC
>NA|TRBV6-1|NA|TRBJ2-3
CASSEGAPDTQYF
TGTGCCAGCAGTGAAGGGGCCCCAGATACGCAGTATTTT
>NA|TRBV28|TRBD1|TRBJ1-1
CASSSPSRTGGITEAFF
TGTGCCAGCAGTTCCCCCTCGCGGACAGGGGGAATCACTGAAGCTTTCTTT
>NA|TRBV19|TRBD1|TRBJ2-1
CASMSVGQGSYNEQFF
TGTGCCAGTATGAGTGTAGGACAGGGCTCCTACAATGAGCAGTTCTTC
>NA|TRBV14|TRBD2|TRBJ2-3
CASSQILLAGPTDTQYF
TGTGCCAGCAGCCAGATCCTACTAGCGGGACCCACAGATACGCAGTATTTT
>NA|TRBV18|NA|TRBJ2-6
CASSPAEAGANVLTF
TGTGCCAGCTCACCTGCCGAGGCTGGGGCCAACGTCCTGACTTTC
>NA|TRBV7-3|TRBD1|TRBJ2-4
CASSENQGARLAKNIQYF
TGTGCCAGCAGCGAAAATCAGGGGGCCCGATTAGCCAAAAACATTCAGTACTTC
>NA|TRBV30|TRBD1|TRBJ1-2
CAWSRWGQATNYGYTF
TGTGCCTGGAGTCGGTGGGGACAGGCCACTAACTATGGCTACACCTTC
>NA|TRBV5-1|NA|TRBJ1-5
CASSLGEHQPQHF
TGCGCCAGCAGCTTGGGGGAGCATCAGCCCCAGCATTTT
>once|TRBV5-4|NA|TRBJ2-1
CASSLGGGQVRNEQFF
TGTGCCAGCAGCTTGGGGGGGGGACAGGTGAGGAATGAGCAGTTCTTC
>NA|TRBV5-1|NA|TRBJ2-5
CASTSPSGQGTQYF
TGCGCCAGCACGAGCCCCTCTGGCCAGGGGACCCAGTACTTC
>NA|TRBV7-2|TRBD2|TRBJ2-1
CASSLIAGVYNEQFF
TGTGCCAGCAGCTTAATAGCGGGGGTCTACAATGAGCAGTTCTTC
>NA|TRBV7-3|TRBD2|TRBJ2-1
CASSLRLAGYNEQFF
TGTGCCAGCAGCTTAAGACTAGCGGGCTACAATGAGCAGTTCTTC
>NA|TRBV4-1|NA|TRBJ2-3
CASSPPFTGVLRDTQYF
TGCGCCAGCAGCCCTCCGTTCACGGGAGTTCTGAGAGATACGCAGTATTTT
>NA|TRBV6-5|NA|TRBJ2-1
CASSYSSYSGDEQFF
TGTGCCAGCAGTTACTCGAGCTACAGCGGCGATGAGCAGTTCTTC
>NA|TRBV9|TRBD2|TRBJ2-5
CASSVAGGLVETQYF
TGTGCCAGCAGCGTCGCGGGAGGGCTGGTAGAGACCCAGTACTTC
>NA|TRBV18|TRBD1|TRBJ2-5
CASSLDRVGETQYF
TGTGCCAGCTCACTCGACAGGGTTGGAGAGACCCAGTACTTC
>NA|TRBV5-4|TRBD1|TRBJ2-4
CASSLSGTGASIQYF
TGTGCCAGCAGTTTATCCGGGACAGGGGCGAGCATTCAGTACTTC
>NA|TRBV4-2|TRBD1|TRBJ2-1
CASSQDGQGSYNEQFF
TGTGCCAGCAGCCAAGATGGACAGGGCTCCTACAATGAGCAGTTCTTC
>few|TRBV18|NA|TRBJ2-1
CASSPRPLRSSYNEQFF
TGTGCCAGCTCACCACGGCCGTTGAGGAGCTCCTACAATGAGCAGTTCTTC
>NA|TRBV5-1|TRBD2|TRBJ2-2
CASSSLAGANTGELFF
TGCGCCAGCAGCTCGCTAGCGGGTGCGAACACCGGGGAGCTGTTTTTT
>NA|TRBV7-9|NA|TRBJ2-6
CASSPRRTGSGANVLTF
TGTGCCAGCAGCCCCAGGCGCACAGGGTCTGGGGCCAACGTCCTGACTTTC
>NA|TRBV6-5|TRBD2|TRBJ2-5
CASSSAGGYETQYF
TGTGCCAGCAGTTCTGCGGGGGGCTATGAGACCCAGTACTTC
>NA|TRBV29-1|NA|TRBJ1-1
CSVRYRGDTEAFF
TGCAGCGTTCGGTATAGGGGTGACACTGAAGCTTTCTTT
>NA|TRBV10-2|NA|TRBJ2-7
CASSDTGPQDEQYF
TGCGCCAGCAGTGACACAGGCCCCCAAGACGAGCAGTACTTC
>NA|TRBV18|NA|TRBJ1-2
CASSPPSLGLYGYTF
TGTGCCAGCTCACCACCGAGTCTAGGATTATATGGCTACACCTTC
>NA|TRBV7-9|NA|TRBJ1-3
CASTLGVGNTIYF
TGTGCCAGCACCCTAGGGGTTGGAAACACCATATATTTT
>NA|TRBV5-1|TRBD1|TRBJ2-7
CASSWGTGDSYEQYF
TGCGCCAGCAGCTGGGGGACAGGCGACTCCTACGAGCAGTACTTC
>NA|TRBV28|TRBD2|TRBJ2-2
CASSRLAANTGELFF
TGTGCCAGCAGCCGACTAGCGGCGAACACCGGGGAGCTGTTTTTT
>NA|TRBV13|TRBD2|TRBJ2-1
CASSLGPMRLAGGEGDEQFF
TGTGCCAGCAGCTTAGGCCCCATGAGACTAGCGGGGGGGGAGGGGGATGAGCAGTTCTTC
>NA|TRBV2|TRBD1|TRBJ2-4
CASRSSGQGSKNIQYF
TGTGCCAGCAGATCGTCGGGACAGGGCTCCAAAAACATTCAGTACTTC
>once|TRBV5-1|NA|TRBJ2-1
CASQGLRDNEQFF
TGCGCCAGTCAGGGACTCCGAGACAATGAGCAGTTCTTC
>NA|TRBV28|TRBD1|TRBJ1-2
CASSVQGYYGYTF
TGTGCCAGCAGTGTACAGGGGTATTACGGCTACACCTTC
>NA|TRBV15|TRBD2|TRBJ2-1
CATSRGGSGSSYEQFF
TGTGCCACCAGCAGAGGGGGGAGCGGGAGTAGCTATGAGCAGTTCTTC